These 28 T cell receptor beta chains came from one sample sequenced in a study of cytomegalovirus exposure and HLA in healthy donors. The PCR contained 60 Vbeta and 13 Jbeta primers. Only in-frame clones appear in the TCRdb table, and some are missing; sequencing was by immunoSEQ multiplex PCR. This table holds more than 130,000 clones, 60% to 80% found once. The specimen sequenced was PBMCs. Receptor source: a male donor in good health and CMV-seronegative.

J is TRBJ2-1 and V is TRBV11-2; D might be TRBD2 (5 bases). The V and J ends lost 2 bases and 0 bases respectively, with 8 bases between them. In germline, CDR1 is SGHAT, CDR2 FQNNGV. The CDR3 contains 15 residues. The CDR3 loop reads CASSLSGYSYNEQFF. In DNA, the CDR3 is TGTGCCAGCAGCTTAAGCGGCTACTCCTACAATGAGCAGTTCTTC. Supplemented by reference TRBV11-2 and TRBJ2-1, the full variable domain reads EAGVAQSPRYKIIEKRQSVAFWCNPISGHATLYWYQQILGQGPKLLIQFQNNGVVDDSQLPKDRFSAERLKGVDSTLKIQPAKLEDSAVYLCASSLSGYSYNEQFFGPGTRLTVL.

In regard to this clone: Other DNA sequences in the sample encode the same CDR3. The J gene is TRBJ2-7, the V gene TRBV2, with 9 bases fitting TRBD1. The germline gives CDR1 SNHLY, CDR2 FYNNEI. This CDR3 has 12 residues. Trimming removed 6 bases from V and 5 bases from J; junction bases left unmatched: 2. The CDR3 DNA sequence: TGTGCCAGCAGCGGACAGGGGAACGAGCAGTACTTC. Translating gives CASSGQGNEQYF.

The chain is built from TRBV18 and TRBJ2-3, with D unresolved. The germline V gene encodes CDR1 KGHSH and CDR2 LQKENI. This CDR3 is 15 amino acids long. The ends were cut back, 6 bases at V and 0 bases at J, with 13 bases in the middle. CDR3 DNA: TGTGCCAGCTCCCCTATATTACAGAGCACAGATACGCAGTATTTT. Its protein product is CASSPILQSTDTQYF.

J is TRBJ2-3 and V is TRBV11-2; TRBD2 matches 7 bases. V shed 4 bases, J shed 5 bases, and the junction held 3 bases outside the gene matches. CDR1 is SGHAT and CDR2 is FQNNGV in the germline V gene. There are 13 residues in the CDR3. DNA for the CDR3: TGTGCCAGCAGCTGGGGGAGGGGAGATACGCAGTATTTT. This codes for CASSWGRGDTQYF.

J is TRBJ2-2 and V is TRBV2; maybe TRBD1 (6 bases). Germline CDR1 reads SNHLY; CDR2 reads FYNNEI. This CDR3 contains 14 residues. Trimming removed 5 bases at V and 9 bases at J, with 16 bases between. CDR3 in amino acids: CASSYGTYGRELFF. Written as DNA, the CDR3 is TGTGCCAGCAGTTACGGGACATACGGGCGGGAGCTGTTTTTT.

CDR3: CASSPDRGRTEAFF. CDR3 nucleotides: TGTGCCAGCAGCCCCGACAGGGGTCGGACTGAAGCTTTCTTT. V is TRBV7-2 and J is TRBJ1-1, with TRBD1 identical over 8 bases. Germline loops: CDR1 SGHTA, CDR2 FQGNSA. V lost 5 bases to trimming and J lost 5 bases; unmatched junction nucleotides: 7. This CDR3 spans 14 amino acids.

The chain recombines TRBV5-6 with TRBJ2-2; no clear D. Germline-derived CDR1 and CDR2 are SGHDT and YYEEEE. Between the trimmed V and J ends, which lost 0 bases and 9 bases, there was a span of 6 bases. CDR3 length: 12 residues. CDR3 sequence: CASSLAGRELFF. In DNA form, the CDR3 reads TGTGCCAGCAGCTTGGCGGGTAGGGAGCTGTTTTTT.

V is TRBV5-1 and J is TRBJ1-1; D unclear. Germline-derived CDR1 and CDR2 are SGHRS and YFSETQ. V was pared by 2 bases and J by 2 bases, with 7 bases between. The CDR3 has 13 residues. CDR3 in DNA: TGCGCCAGCAGCTTACAGTCCAACACTGAAGCTTTCTTT. Its protein is CASSLQSNTEAFF.

The chain links TRBV7-2 to TRBJ2-5, with 7 bases aligning to TRBD1. The germline gives CDR1 SGHTA, CDR2 FQGNSA. This CDR3 spans 14 amino acids. J lost 1 base, V lost 5 bases, and 4 bases had no gene match. CDR3 amino acids: CASSKGQSQETQYF. CDR3 nucleotides: TGTGCCAGCAGCAAGGGACAGTCCCAAGAGACCCAGTACTTC. Using reference TRBV7-2 and TRBJ2-5 for the parts outside the CDR3, the full variable domain is GAGVSQSPSNKVTEKGKDVELRCDPISGHTALYWYRQSLGQGLEFLIYFQGNSAPDKSGLPSDRFSAERTGGSVSTLTIQRTQQEDSAVYLCASSKGQSQETQYFGPGTRLLVL.

The chain joins TRBV19 to TRBJ2-3; D perhaps matches TRBD1 (5 bases). Trimming stripped 3 bases from V and 5 bases from J, with 18 bases between. Germline V gene data show CDR1 as LNHDA and CDR2 as SQIVND (reference sequence). The CDR3 has 16 residues. CDR3 loop: CASSISTESRVDTQYF. DNA of the CDR3: TGTGCCAGTAGTATTAGTACTGAGAGCAGGGTAGATACGCAGTATTTT.

The rearrangement links TRBV4-3 to TRBJ2-3; 10 nucleotides match TRBD2. The ends lost 1 base at V and 3 bases at J; junction bases unmatched: 1. The germline CDR1 and CDR2 sequences are LGHNA and YSLEER. The CDR3 totals 15 residues. The CDR3 here is CASSQALAGTDTQYF. The DNA of the CDR3 is TGCGCCAGCAGCCAAGCACTAGCGGGGACAGATACGCAGTATTTT.

V is TRBV7-9 and J is TRBJ2-3; D is unclear. V lost 0 bases and J 0 bases, leaving 7 bases between the germline ends. CDR1 is SEHNR and CDR2 is FQNEAQ in the germline V gene (reference sequence). The CDR3 has 15 residues. The CDR3 loop reads CASSLAPDSTDTQYF. The CDR3 nucleotides are TGTGCCAGCAGCTTAGCCCCAGATAGCACAGATACGCAGTATTTT.

The V call is TRBV27, the J call TRBJ1-2; 7 positions match TRBD1. The CDR3 has 14 residues. Germline trimming cut 9 bases from V and 4 bases from J; bases unmatched to any gene: 11. Germline CDR1 reads MNHEY; CDR2 reads SMNVEV (reference sequence). DNA of the CDR3: TGTGCCAGTGGAGACAGGGTTGGGGTCTATGGCTACACCTTC. Translated, it gives CASGDRVGVYGYTF.

V gene TRBV2 combines with J gene TRBJ1-2; maybe TRBD1 (6 bases). The V end was cut by 11 bases, the J end by 0 bases, with 22 bases between. The CDR3 has 16 amino acids. Germline CDR1 SNHLY, CDR2 FYNNEI. The DNA for the CDR3 is TGTGCCCGCTTCCTAGAAATCAGGGGCCCTAACTATGGCTACACCTTC. Protein sequence: CARFLEIRGPNYGYTF.

V gene TRBV19 combines with J gene TRBJ2-5, with unresolved D. CDR1 is LNHDA and CDR2 is SQIVND in the germline V gene (reference sequence). V lost 4 bases to trimming and J lost 2 bases, with 14 bases between them. There are 15 residues in the CDR3. The CDR3 DNA reads TGTGCCAGTAGTAGAACAGAGCTCAAACAAGAGACCCAGTACTTC. This sequence encodes CASSRTELKQETQYF. Full variable domain (outside the CDR3, taken from reference TRBV19 and TRBJ2-5): DGGITQSPKYLFRKEGQNVTLSCEQNLNHDAMYWYRQDPGQGLRLIYYSQIVNDFQKGDIAEGYSVSREKKESFPLTVTSAQKNPTAFYLCASSRTELKQETQYFGPGTRLLVL.

In its sample, this clone was seen a few times. V is TRBV6-1 and J is TRBJ1-5; D unresolved. V was shortened by 1 base and J by 11 bases, with 12 bases between the two germline ends. Germline lookup yields CDR1 MNHNS and CDR2 SASEGT. This CDR3 comprises 13 residues. The CDR3 reads CASSEVWAGSQHF. CDR3 nucleotide sequence: TGTGCCAGCAGTGAAGTATGGGCAGGCTCCCAGCATTTT.

This clone was observed a handful of times. The V call is TRBV9, the J call TRBJ2-3; TRBD2 matches 11 bases. Trimming cost V 0 bases and J 5 bases; bases outside gene matches: 5. This CDR3 comprises 16 residues. Germline V gene sequence: CDR1 SGDLS, CDR2 YYNGEE. In nucleotides, the CDR3 is TGTGCCAGCAGCGTAGGGCTAGCGGGGGGCCTAGATACGCAGTATTTT. It translates to CASSVGLAGGLDTQYF.

The chain is built from TRBV2 and TRBJ2-3, with TRBD1 matching over 9 bases. This CDR3 has 13 residues. Germline V gene data show CDR1 as SNHLY and CDR2 as FYNNEI. With 4 bases clipped from V and 4 bases from J, the junction kept 0 bases outside the gene matches. The CDR3 nucleotides read TGTGCCAGCAGTGGACAGGGGGCAGATACGCAGTATTTT. This translates into CASSGQGADTQYF. The full variable domain, in which reference TRBV2 and TRBJ2-3 provide the parts outside the CDR3, is EPEVTQTPSHQVTQMGQEVILRCVPISNHLYFYWYRQILGQKVEFLVSFYNNEISEKSEIFDDQFSVERPDGSNFTLKIRSTKLEDSAMYFCASSGQGADTQYFGPGTRLTVL.

V and J are TRBV11-2 and TRBJ1-6, with a possible D match to TRBD1 (5 bases). The germline V and J ends were trimmed by 1 base and 5 bases, with 12 bases remaining between them. The CDR3 is 16 residues long. Germline V gene data show CDR1 as SGHAT and CDR2 as FQNNGV. The CDR3 coding sequence is TGTGCCAGCAGCTTAGGACCAGGGTACGATAATTCACCCCTCCACTTT. Protein: CASSLGPGYDNSPLHF. The full variable domain, in which reference TRBV11-2 and TRBJ1-6 provide the parts outside the CDR3, is EAGVAQSPRYKIIEKRQSVAFWCNPISGHATLYWYQQILGQGPKLLIQFQNNGVVDDSQLPKDRFSAERLKGVDSTLKIQPAKLEDSAVYLCASSLGPGYDNSPLHFGNGTRLTVT.

The chain recombines TRBV4-3 with TRBJ2-3, with D maybe TRBD1 (6 bases). The germline V gene has CDR1 LGHNA and CDR2 YSLEER. The CDR3 totals 17 residues. V lost 4 bases, J lost 0 bases, and 17 bases lay in between. The CDR3 loop reads CASSRGLTGLSTDTQYF. The DNA for the CDR3 is TGCGCCAGCAGCCGCGGGCTGACAGGTTTGAGCACAGATACGCAGTATTTT.

The chain has TRBV30 and TRBJ2-6, with a weak D call TRBD1 (5 bases). Germline-derived CDR1 and CDR2 are GTSNPN and SVGIG (reference sequence). The CDR3 runs 17 residues. The ends were cut back, 3 bases at V and 2 bases at J, with 17 bases in the middle. The CDR3 bases are TGTGCCTGGAGAACCTGGCGGATAGGGGCTGGGGCCAACGTCCTGACTTTC. Translated: CAWRTWRIGAGANVLTF.

The chain links TRBV9 to TRBJ2-3, with D hard to call. Germline-derived CDR1 and CDR2 are SGDLS and YYNGEE. The germline V and J ends were trimmed by 0 bases and 0 bases, with 8 bases remaining between them. This CDR3 is built from 15 residues. CDR3 sequence reads: CASSVAPGSTDTQYF. The CDR3 DNA sequence: TGTGCCAGCAGCGTAGCTCCCGGGAGCACAGATACGCAGTATTTT. The entire variable domain, with the rest obtained from reference TRBV9 and TRBJ2-3, is as follows: DSGVTQTPKHLITATGQRVTLRCSPRSGDLSVYWYQQSLDQGLQFLIQYYNGEERAKGNILERFSAQQFPDLHSELNLSSLELGDSALYFCASSVAPGSTDTQYFGPGTRLTVL.

The chain recombines TRBV4-3 with TRBJ1-2; D gene uncertain. This CDR3 has 18 residues. Germline assignment: CDR1 LGHNA and CDR2 YSLEER. The V and J ends lost 0 bases and 1 base respectively, with 18 bases between them. The CDR3 bases are TGCGCCAGCAGCCAAGAGCTCATCGGCGGACTAGATAACTATGGCTACACCTTC. It yields the protein CASSQELIGGLDNYGYTF.

In this sample, this clone turned up a few times. V is TRBV9 and J is TRBJ1-1; D ambiguous. Germline assignment: CDR1 SGDLS and CDR2 YYNGEE. CDR3 length: 14 amino acids. The ends were cut back, 0 bases at V and 6 bases at J, with 12 bases in the middle. CDR3 region: CASSVGVNQAEAFF. In DNA, the CDR3 is TGTGCCAGCAGCGTAGGGGTTAACCAGGCTGAAGCTTTCTTT.

The V and J genes are TRBV6-5 and TRBJ1-3; no clear D. Germline V gene data show CDR1 as MNHEY and CDR2 as SVGAGI. V lost 6 bases, J lost 0 bases, and 9 bases lay in between. The CDR3 contains 14 residues. The CDR3 DNA reads as TGTGCCAGCAGCCGTACAATCTCTGGAAACACCATATATTTT. It translates to CASSRTISGNTIYF.

The V and J genes are TRBV5-1 and TRBJ2-2; 9 positions match TRBD1. Germline V CDR1 and CDR2: SGHRS, YFSETQ. Unmatched junction bases numbered 3, after V lost 1 base and J lost 5 bases. The CDR3 sequence is 15 residues long. CDR3 residues: CASSLTGQGTGELFF. In DNA, the CDR3 is TGCGCCAGCAGCTTGACGGGACAGGGAACCGGGGAGCTGTTTTTT.

In its sample, this clone was seen a few times. The chain has TRBV6-5 and TRBJ1-2, with 7 positions matching TRBD1. The CDR3 has 14 amino acids. V lost 2 bases to trimming and J lost 4 bases; unmatched junction nucleotides: 4. Germline V gene lookup returns CDR1 MNHEY and CDR2 SVGAGI. This chain's CDR3 is CASSYDRVGYGYTF. CDR3 DNA: TGTGCCAGCAGTTACGACAGGGTGGGCTATGGCTACACCTTC.

The rearrangement uses TRBV6-1 and TRBJ1-6; TRBD1 is a possible D gene (5 bases). The CDR3 has 16 amino acids. The germline CDR1 and CDR2 sequences are MNHNS and SASEGT. The V gene lost 1 base and the J gene lost 2 bases, with 9 bases spanning the gap. The CDR3 sequence is CASSEEGVAYNSPLHF. DNA for the CDR3: TGTGCCAGCAGTGAAGAAGGGGTTGCCTATAATTCACCCCTCCACTTT.